This entry is about one T cell receptor (beta chain). Its specificity is not known. Template for every sorted-subset replicate PCR totaled around 200 ng DNA, roughly 30,000 T cell genomes. This table comes from immunoSEQ multiplex PCR, and its TCRdb copy is limited to in-frame clones, with some not included. The top ten hold less than 0.55% of the sample, which has around 1.5 million clones, approximately 98% seen once. Naive CD45RA+ and memory CD45RA-negative subsets were split from CD4+ cells. This sample stems from a study of shared clonotypes between healthy human individuals. Study-level results: Memory subsets generally showed smaller estimated richness than naive subsets did.

The clonotype was recovered from a man under 40 in good health. Input material: naive CD4+ T cells sorted from blood. Subset reported: CD45RA+ positively selected.

The CDR3, as DNA: TGTGCCAGCAGCCCACCCTCCCGAGGGAATGAAAAACTGTTTTTT. Its protein product is CASSPPSRGNEKLFF. V is TRBV7-9 and J is TRBJ1-4, with D hard to call. Trimming stripped 5 bases from V and 5 bases from J, with 15 bases between. Per germline, CDR1 SEHNR and CDR2 FQNEAQ (reference sequence). The CDR3 spans 15 residues.